This T cell receptor (beta chain) was identified during a study of T cell responses to AZD1222 COVID-19 vaccine. Study results and caveats: Regions left unmutated in variants are reportedly the target of nearly half of spike-specific TCRs. CD4 TCRs covered the whole spike, strongest at regions 160-218 and 743-854. Donors were chiefly white British, with a greater number of females, and clonal diversity was perhaps underestimated.

Per the germline V gene, CDR1 is SEHNR and CDR2 is FQNEAQ (reference sequence). The CDR3 is 14 amino acids. The ends were cut back, 1 base at V and 7 bases at J, with 13 bases in the middle. On this clone: What it binds is not known.

Data came from immunoSEQ multiplex PCR; TCRdb stores just in-frame clones and leaves some out. The data hold roughly 150,000 clones, with approximately 89% observed a single time. The TCR comes from an adult in good health. This chain joins TRBV7-9 and TRBJ1-2; D is unresolved. The specimen comprised peripheral blood, sampled on day 0 of MenACWY control vaccination. The CDR3: CASSLGARVGGYTF. The CDR3 coding sequence is TGTGCCAGCAGCTTAGGAGCGAGGGTCGGTGGCTACACCTTC.